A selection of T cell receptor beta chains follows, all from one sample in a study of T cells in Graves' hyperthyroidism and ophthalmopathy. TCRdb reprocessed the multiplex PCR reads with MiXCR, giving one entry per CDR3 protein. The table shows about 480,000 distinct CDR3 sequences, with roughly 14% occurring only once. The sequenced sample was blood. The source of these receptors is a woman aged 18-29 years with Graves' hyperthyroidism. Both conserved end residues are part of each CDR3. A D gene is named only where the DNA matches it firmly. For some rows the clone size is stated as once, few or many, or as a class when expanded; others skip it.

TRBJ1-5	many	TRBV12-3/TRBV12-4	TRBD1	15	CASRKQGSRNQPQHF	TGTGCCAGCAGGAAACAGGGGAGTAGGAATCAGCCCCAGCATTTT
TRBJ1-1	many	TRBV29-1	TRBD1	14	CSVVAGGSETEAFF	TGCAGCGTTGTGGCAGGGGGCAGTGAGACTGAAGCTTTCTTT
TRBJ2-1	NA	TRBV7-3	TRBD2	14	CASSLGAGEGEQFF	TGTGCCAGCAGCCTAGGGGCGGGAGAGGGTGAGCAGTTCTTC
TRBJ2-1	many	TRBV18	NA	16	CASSPKDELSYNEQFF	TGTGCCAGCTCACCTAAAGACGAACTCTCCTACAATGAGCAGTTCTTC
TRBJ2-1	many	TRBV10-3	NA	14	CAISGQGGYNEQFF	TGTGCCATCAGTGGGCAGGGGGGTTACAATGAGCAGTTCTTC
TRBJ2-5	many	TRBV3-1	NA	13	CASSRRGLETQYF	TGTGCCAGCAGCCGGAGGGGGTTGGAGACCCAGTACTTC
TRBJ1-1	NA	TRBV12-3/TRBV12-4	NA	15	CASRPIQGLNTEAFF	TGTGCCAGCAGACCGATCCAGGGGCTGAACACTGAAGCTTTCTTT
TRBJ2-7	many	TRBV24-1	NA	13	CATSAGTSYEQYF	TGTGCCACCAGCGCCGGGACTTCTTACGAGCAGTACTTC
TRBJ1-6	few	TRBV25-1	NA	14	CASSERQINSPLHF	TGTGCCAGCAGTGAACGGCAGATTAATTCACCCCTCCACTTT
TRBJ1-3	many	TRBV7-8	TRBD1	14	CASSRDRAGNTIYF	TGTGCCAGCAGTCGCGACAGGGCTGGAAACACCATATATTTT
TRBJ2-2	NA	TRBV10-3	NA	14	CAISERTDTGELFF	TGTGCCATCAGTGAAAGGACAGACACCGGGGAGCTGTTTTTT
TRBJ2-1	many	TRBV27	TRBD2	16	CASSLGWLAGVYEQFF	TGTGCCAGCAGTTTAGGTTGGCTAGCGGGAGTTTATGAGCAGTTCTTC
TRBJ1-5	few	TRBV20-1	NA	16	CSARLDGEHSNQPQHF	TGCAGTGCTAGATTAGACGGAGAGCATAGCAATCAGCCCCAGCATTTT
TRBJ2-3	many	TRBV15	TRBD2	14	CATGLAGAPDTQYF	TGTGCCACTGGCCTAGCGGGAGCCCCAGATACGCAGTATTTT
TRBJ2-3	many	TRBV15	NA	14	CATSRDLVTDTQYF	TGTGCCACCAGCAGAGATTTGGTCACAGATACGCAGTATTTT
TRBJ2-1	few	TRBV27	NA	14	CASSFNLQHDEQFF	TGTGCCAGCAGTTTTAACCTACAACACGATGAGCAGTTCTTC
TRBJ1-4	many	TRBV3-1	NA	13	CASSQAGEGSLFF	TGTGCCAGCAGCCAAGCGGGCGAGGGATCACTGTTTTTT
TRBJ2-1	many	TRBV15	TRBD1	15	CATSLGTGEYNEQFF	TGTGCCACCAGCCTCGGGACAGGGGAGTACAATGAGCAGTTCTTC
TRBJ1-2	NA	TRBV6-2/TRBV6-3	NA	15	CASSPSRGGYYGYTF	TGTGCCAGCAGTCCCTCCCGGGGGGGGTACTATGGCTACACCTTC
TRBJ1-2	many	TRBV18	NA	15	CASSPSVPENYGYTF	TGTGCCAGCTCACCCTCCGTACCGGAGAACTATGGCTACACCTTC
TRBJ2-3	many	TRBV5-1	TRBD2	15	CASSKARDYTDTQYF	TGCGCCAGCAGCAAAGCCCGGGACTACACAGATACGCAGTATTTT
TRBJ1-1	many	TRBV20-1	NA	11	CSARRNTEAFF	TGCAGTGCTCGCAGGAACACTGAAGCTTTCTTT
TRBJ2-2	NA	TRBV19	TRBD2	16	CASSLAGGLYTGELFF	TGTGCCAGTAGTCTGGCGGGAGGGCTTTACACCGGGGAGCTGTTTTTT
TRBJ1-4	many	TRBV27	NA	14	CASKPDLLLEKLFF	TGTGCCAGCAAGCCAGACCTTCTTCTTGAAAAACTGTTTTTT
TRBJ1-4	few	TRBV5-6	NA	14	CASSLIGVNEKLFF	TGTGCCAGCAGCTTGATAGGGGTTAATGAAAAACTGTTTTTT
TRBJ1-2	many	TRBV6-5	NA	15	CASSYSAGINYGYTF	TGTGCCAGCAGTTACTCAGCAGGGATTAACTATGGCTACACCTTC
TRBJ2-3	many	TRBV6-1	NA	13	CASIYGSTDTQYF	TGTGCCAGCATATACGGGAGTACAGATACGCAGTATTTT
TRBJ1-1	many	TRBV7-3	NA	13	CASSSGPNTEAFF	TGTGCCAGCAGTTCTGGCCCGAACACTGAAGCTTTCTTT
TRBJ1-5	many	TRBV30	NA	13	CAWSTAGNQPQHF	TGTGCCTGGTCCACGGCAGGCAATCAGCCCCAGCATTTT